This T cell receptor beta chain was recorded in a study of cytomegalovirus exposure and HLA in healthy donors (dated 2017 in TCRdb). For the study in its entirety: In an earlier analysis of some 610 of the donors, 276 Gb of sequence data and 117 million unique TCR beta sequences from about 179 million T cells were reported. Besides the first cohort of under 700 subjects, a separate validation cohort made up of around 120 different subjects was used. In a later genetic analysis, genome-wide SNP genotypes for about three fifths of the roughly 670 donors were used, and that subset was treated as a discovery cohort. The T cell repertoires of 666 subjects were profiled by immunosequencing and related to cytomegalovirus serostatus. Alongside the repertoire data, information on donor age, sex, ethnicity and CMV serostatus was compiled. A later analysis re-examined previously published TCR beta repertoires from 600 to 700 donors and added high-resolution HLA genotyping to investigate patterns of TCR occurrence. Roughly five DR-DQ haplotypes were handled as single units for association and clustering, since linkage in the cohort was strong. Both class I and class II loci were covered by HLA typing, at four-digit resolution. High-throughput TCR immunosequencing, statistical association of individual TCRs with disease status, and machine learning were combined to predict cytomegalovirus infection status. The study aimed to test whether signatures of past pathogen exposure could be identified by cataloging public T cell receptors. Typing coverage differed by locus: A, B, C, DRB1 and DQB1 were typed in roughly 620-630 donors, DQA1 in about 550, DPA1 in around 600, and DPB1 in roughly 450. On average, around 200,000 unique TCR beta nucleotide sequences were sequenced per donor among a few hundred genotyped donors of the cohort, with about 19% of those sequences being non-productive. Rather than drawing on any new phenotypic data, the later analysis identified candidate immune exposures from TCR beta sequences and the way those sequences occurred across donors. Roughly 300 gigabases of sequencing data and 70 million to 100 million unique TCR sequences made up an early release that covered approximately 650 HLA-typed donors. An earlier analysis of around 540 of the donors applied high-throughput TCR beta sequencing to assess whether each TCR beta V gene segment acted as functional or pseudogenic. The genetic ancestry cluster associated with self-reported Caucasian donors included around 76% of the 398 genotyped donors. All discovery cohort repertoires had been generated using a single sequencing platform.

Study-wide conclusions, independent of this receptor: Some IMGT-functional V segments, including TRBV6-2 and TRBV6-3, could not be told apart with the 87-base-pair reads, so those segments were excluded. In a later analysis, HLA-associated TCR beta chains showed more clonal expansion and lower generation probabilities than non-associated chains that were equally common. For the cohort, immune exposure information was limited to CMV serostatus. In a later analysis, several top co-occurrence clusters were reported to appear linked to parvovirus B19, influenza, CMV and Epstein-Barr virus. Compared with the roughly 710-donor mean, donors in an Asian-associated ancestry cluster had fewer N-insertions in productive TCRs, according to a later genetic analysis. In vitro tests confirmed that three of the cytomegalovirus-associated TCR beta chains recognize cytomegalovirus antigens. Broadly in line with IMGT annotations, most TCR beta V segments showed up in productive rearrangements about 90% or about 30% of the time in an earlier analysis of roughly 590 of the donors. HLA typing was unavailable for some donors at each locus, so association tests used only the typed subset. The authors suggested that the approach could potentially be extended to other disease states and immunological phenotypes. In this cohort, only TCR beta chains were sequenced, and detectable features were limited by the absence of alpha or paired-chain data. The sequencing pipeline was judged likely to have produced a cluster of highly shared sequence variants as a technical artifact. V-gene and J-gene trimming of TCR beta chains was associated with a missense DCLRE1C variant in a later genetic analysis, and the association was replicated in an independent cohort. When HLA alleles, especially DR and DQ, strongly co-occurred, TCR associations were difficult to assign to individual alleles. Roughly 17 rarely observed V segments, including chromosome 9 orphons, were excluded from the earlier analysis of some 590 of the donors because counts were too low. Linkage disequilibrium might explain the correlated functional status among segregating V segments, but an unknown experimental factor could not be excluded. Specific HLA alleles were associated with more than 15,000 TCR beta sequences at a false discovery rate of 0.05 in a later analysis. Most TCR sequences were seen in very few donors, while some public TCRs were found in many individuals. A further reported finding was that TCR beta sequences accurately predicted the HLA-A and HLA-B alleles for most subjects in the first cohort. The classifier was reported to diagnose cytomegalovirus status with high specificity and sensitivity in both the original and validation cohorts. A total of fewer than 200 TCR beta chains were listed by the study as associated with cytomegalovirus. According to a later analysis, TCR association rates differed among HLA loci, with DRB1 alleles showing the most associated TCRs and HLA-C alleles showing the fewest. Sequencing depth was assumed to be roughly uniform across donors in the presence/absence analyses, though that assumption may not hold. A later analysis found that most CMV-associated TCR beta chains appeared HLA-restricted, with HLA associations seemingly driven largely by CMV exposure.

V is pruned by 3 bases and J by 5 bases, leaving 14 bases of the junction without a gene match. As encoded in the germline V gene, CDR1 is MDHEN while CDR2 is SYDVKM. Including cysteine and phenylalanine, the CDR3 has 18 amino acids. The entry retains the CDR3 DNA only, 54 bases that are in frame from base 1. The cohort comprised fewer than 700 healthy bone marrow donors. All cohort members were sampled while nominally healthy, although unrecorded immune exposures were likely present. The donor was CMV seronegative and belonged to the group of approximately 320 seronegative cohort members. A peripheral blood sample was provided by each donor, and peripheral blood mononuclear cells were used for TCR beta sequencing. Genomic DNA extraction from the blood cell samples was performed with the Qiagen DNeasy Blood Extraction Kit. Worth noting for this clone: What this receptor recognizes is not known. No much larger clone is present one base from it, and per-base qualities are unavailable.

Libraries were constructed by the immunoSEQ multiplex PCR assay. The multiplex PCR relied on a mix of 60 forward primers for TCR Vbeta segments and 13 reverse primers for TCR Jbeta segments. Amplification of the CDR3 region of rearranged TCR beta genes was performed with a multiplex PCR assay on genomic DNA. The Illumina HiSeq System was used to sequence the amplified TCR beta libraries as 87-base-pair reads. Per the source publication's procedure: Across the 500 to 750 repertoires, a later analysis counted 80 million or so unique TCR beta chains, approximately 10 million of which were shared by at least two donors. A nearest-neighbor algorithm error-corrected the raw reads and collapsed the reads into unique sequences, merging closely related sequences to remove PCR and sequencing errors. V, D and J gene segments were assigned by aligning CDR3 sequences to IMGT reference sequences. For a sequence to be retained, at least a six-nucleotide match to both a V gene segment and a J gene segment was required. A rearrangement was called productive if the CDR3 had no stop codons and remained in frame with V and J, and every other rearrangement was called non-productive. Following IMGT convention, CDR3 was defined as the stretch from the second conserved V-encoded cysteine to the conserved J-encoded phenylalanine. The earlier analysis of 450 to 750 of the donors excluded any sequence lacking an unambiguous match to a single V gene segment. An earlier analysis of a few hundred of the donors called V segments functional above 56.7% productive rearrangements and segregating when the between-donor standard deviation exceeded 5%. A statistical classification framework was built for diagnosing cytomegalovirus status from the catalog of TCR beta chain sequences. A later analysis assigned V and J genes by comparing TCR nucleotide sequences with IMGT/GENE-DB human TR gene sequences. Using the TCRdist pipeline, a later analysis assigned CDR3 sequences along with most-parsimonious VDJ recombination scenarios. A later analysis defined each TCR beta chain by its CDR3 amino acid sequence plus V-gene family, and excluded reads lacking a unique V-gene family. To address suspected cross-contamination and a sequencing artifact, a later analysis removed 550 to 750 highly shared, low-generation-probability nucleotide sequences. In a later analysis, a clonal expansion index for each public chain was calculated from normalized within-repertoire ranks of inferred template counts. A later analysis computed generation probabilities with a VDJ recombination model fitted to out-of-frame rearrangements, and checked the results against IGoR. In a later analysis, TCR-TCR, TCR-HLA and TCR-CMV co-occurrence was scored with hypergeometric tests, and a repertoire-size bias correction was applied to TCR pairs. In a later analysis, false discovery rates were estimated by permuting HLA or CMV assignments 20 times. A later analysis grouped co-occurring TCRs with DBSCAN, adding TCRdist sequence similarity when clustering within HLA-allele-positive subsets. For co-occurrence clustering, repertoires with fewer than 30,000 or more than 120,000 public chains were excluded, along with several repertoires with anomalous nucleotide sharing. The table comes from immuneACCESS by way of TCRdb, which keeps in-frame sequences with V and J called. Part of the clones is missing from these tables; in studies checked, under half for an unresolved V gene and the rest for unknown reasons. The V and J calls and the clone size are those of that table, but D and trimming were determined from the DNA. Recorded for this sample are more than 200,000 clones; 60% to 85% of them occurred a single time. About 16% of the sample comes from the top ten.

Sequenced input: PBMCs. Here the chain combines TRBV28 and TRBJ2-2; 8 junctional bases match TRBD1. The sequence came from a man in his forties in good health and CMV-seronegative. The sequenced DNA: TGTGCCAGCAGTTTCGGGATAGGCAGGGGGCGCAGTACCGGGGAGCTGTTTTTT. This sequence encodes CASSFGIGRGRSTGELFF. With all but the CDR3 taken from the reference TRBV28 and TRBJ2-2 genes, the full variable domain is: DVKVTQSSRYLVKRTGEKVFLECVQDMDHENMFWYRQDPGLGLRLIYFSYDVKMKEKGDIPEGYSVSREKKERFSLILESASTNQTSMYLCASSFGIGRGRSTGELFFGEGSRLTVL.